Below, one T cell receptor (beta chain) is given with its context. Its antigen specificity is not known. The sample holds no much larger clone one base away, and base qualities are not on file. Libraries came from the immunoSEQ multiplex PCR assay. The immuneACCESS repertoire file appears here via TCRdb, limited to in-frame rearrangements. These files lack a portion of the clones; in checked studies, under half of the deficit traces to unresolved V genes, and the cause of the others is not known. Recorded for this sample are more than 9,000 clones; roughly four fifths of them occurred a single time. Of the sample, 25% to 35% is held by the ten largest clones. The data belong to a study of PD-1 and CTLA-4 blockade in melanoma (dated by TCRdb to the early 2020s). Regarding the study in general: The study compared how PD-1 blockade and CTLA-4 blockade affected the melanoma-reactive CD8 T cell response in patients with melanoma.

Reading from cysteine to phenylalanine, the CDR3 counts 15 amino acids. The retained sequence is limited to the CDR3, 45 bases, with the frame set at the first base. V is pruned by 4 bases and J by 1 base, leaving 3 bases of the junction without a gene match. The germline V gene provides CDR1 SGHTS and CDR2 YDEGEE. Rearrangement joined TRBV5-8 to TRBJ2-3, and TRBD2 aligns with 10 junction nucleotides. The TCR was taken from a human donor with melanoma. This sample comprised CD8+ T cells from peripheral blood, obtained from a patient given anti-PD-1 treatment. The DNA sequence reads TGTGCCAGCAGCCCGGGACTAGCGCGCACAGATACGCAGTATTTT. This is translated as CASSPGLARTDTQYF.